The clone carrying this T cell receptor (beta chain) has a count of ten or more. CDR3 length: 15 amino acids. In germline, CDR1 is SGHTA, CDR2 FQGTGA. Trimming removed 5 bases from V and 0 bases from J, with 11 bases in between. This sample was included in a study of regulatory T cells in long-lasting Graves disease. Specified time point: newly diagnosed GD, antithyroid drugs for less than 3 months. The TCR library was made from RNA extracted from PBMCs. Assembly of TCR beta libraries relied on iRepertoire HTBI primers together with Arm-PCR of CDR3 regions. TCRdb processed the multiplex PCR reads anew with MiXCR; each CDR3 protein has one entry. The table shows some 250,000 distinct CDR3 sequences, with approximately 18% occurring only once. The sample also formed part of further work on T cells in Graves' hyperthyroidism and ophthalmopathy. That paper adds: When the TCR CDR3 underwent first-round RT-PCR, the HTBI primer set was used. Stable hyperthyroidism was separated from ophthalmopathy by a model based on 13 V-J features.

The chain links TRBV7-3 to TRBJ2-1; D may be TRBD2 (6 bases). This receptor was identified in a woman aged 25 to 39 with Graves disease. The sequencing here drew on peripheral blood mononuclear cells (PBMCs), taken at new diagnosis, from a patient treated with antithyroid drugs. The CDR3 region has the DNA TGTGCCAGCAGCCGGGACTTTTCCTCCTACAATGAGCAGTTCTTC. Translating gives CASSRDFSSYNEQFF. The whole variable domain, filled in from reference TRBV7-3 and TRBJ2-1, reads GAGVSQTPSNKVTEKGKYVELRCDPISGHTALYWYRQSLGQGPEFLIYFQGTGAADDSGLPNDRFFAVRPEGSVSTLKIQRTERGDSAVYLCASSRDFSSYNEQFFGPGTRLTVL.